This T cell receptor (beta chain) was documented in a study of monozygotic twins with cystic fibrosis. Study context: Approximately 2.7 micrograms of fragmented DNA underwent approximately 15 PCR cycles for library preparation.

A note on this clone: The target antigen is unknown.

General observations from the study: In 13 of 16 pairs, V gene usage was closest to the co-twin's. Monozygotic CF twin pairs shared significantly more nucleotide-identical clonotypes than unrelated CF individuals did.

Libraries were prepared by immunoSEQ multiplex PCR; TCRdb keeps only in-frame clonotypes and omits some of them. Of tens of thousands of clones listed, around 90% were seen once; the top ten hold under 0.3%. Sequencing was performed on blood. This receptor was identified in a girl aged 2 to 10 with cystic fibrosis.

The CDR3 region has the DNA TGTGCCAGCAAGGTCCACCACAGGGGGCGATACGAGCAGTACTTC. Translated, it gives CASKVHHRGRYEQYF. The chain combines TRBV2 with TRBJ2-7; 9 nucleotides agree with TRBD1. The germline CDR1 and CDR2 sequences are SNHLY and FYNNEI. The V and J ends lost 7 bases and 4 bases, in that order; junction bases with no gene match: 11. The CDR3 spans 15 residues. Filled out from reference TRBV2 and TRBJ2-7, the complete variable domain reads EPEVTQTPSHQVTQMGQEVILRCVPISNHLYFYWYRQILGQKVEFLVSFYNNEISEKSEIFDDQFSVERPDGSNFTLKIRSTKLEDSAMYFCASKVHHRGRYEQYFGPGTRLTVT.